This T cell receptor (beta chain) was identified in a study of blood T cell repertoires in COVID-19. As originally analysed: Reference gene primer amplification yielded estimated nucleated cell counts. Measured with immunoSEQ multiplex PCR; TCRdb has only the in-frame clones, and not every one. V, J and clone size derive from that table, while D and trimming were established from the DNA sequence. There are approximately 260,000 clones in the sample; 80% to 90% occur only once, and roughly 10% lies in the top ten. This receptor was taken from a woman aged 70-85 years with COVID-19, enrolled during active disease. What was sequenced was peripheral blood.

The CDR3 DNA is TGTGCCAGCAGCTCAGGGACTACAACAAACCCCACAGATACGCAGTATTTT. The encoded protein is CASSSGTTTNPTDTQYF. V and J are TRBV5-4 and TRBJ2-3; 7 bases agree with TRBD2. This CDR3 comprises 17 residues. Germline trimming cut 3 bases from V and 2 bases from J; bases unmatched to any gene: 12. The germline CDR1 and CDR2 sequences are SGHNT and YYREEE (reference sequence).